This is a list of T cell receptor beta chains from one sample in a study of glioma-infiltrating T cells. TCRdb redid the calling of the multiplex PCR reads with MiXCR, one entry per CDR3 protein. Of more than 110,000 distinct CDR3 sequences in the sample, roughly two fifths were seen once. The sequenced sample was glioma tissue, nonneoplastic brain tissue, or PBMCs (not recorded which). The receptors were sampled from a human donor with low-grade glioma or glioblastoma, undergoing nonglioma brain surgery, or in good health (not recorded which). Each CDR3 is given without its conserved first and last residue. The order of the fields is D gene, V gene, J gene, CDR3 protein. D genes are given only for firm matches.

d_call: TRBD2; v_call: TRBV20-1; j_call: TRBJ2-7; cdr3_aa: SARDNLRLAGYEQY
d_call: -; v_call: TRBV6-2/TRBV6-3; j_call: TRBJ1-1; cdr3_aa: ASSVFNEAF
d_call: TRBD1; v_call: TRBV18; j_call: TRBJ1-3; cdr3_aa: ASSSTGGNTIY
d_call: TRBD2; v_call: TRBV7-2; j_call: TRBJ2-1; cdr3_aa: ASSLTSGGYNEQF
d_call: TRBD1; v_call: TRBV6-1; j_call: TRBJ2-7; cdr3_aa: ASSYPGQYYYEQY
d_call: TRBD1; v_call: TRBV6-5; j_call: TRBJ1-1; cdr3_aa: ASSRRGQGLNTEAF
d_call: -; v_call: TRBV10-3; j_call: TRBJ2-7; cdr3_aa: AISDRQAWGYEQY
d_call: TRBD2; v_call: TRBV20-1; j_call: TRBJ2-3; cdr3_aa: SARQATSGSQIDTQY
d_call: TRBD1; v_call: TRBV6-1; j_call: TRBJ1-5; cdr3_aa: ASNSRGQGVVDQPQH
d_call: -; v_call: TRBV28; j_call: TRBJ1-2; cdr3_aa: ASRTRTVGTGYT
d_call: TRBD1; v_call: TRBV4-1; j_call: TRBJ1-5; cdr3_aa: ASSRTGTGDQPQH
d_call: TRBD1; v_call: TRBV7-9; j_call: TRBJ1-1; cdr3_aa: ASSGQGLRGTEAF
d_call: -; v_call: TRBV4-2; j_call: TRBJ2-3; cdr3_aa: ASSQGPQGSPDTQY
d_call: TRBD2; v_call: TRBV3-1; j_call: TRBJ2-7; cdr3_aa: ASSQGLAGGEQY
d_call: TRBD2; v_call: TRBV27; j_call: TRBJ2-1; cdr3_aa: ASSPTLAGGSNEQF
d_call: -; v_call: TRBV7-3; j_call: TRBJ2-2; cdr3_aa: ASSLTVTGELF
d_call: TRBD1; v_call: TRBV18; j_call: TRBJ2-1; cdr3_aa: ASSPEQGAEGEQF
d_call: -; v_call: TRBV7-2; j_call: TRBJ2-1; cdr3_aa: ASSLGLQGEQF
d_call: -; v_call: TRBV7-2; j_call: TRBJ2-1; cdr3_aa: ASSLPGTEQF
d_call: -; v_call: TRBV28; j_call: TRBJ1-1; cdr3_aa: ASRDMNTEAF
d_call: -; v_call: TRBV20-1; j_call: TRBJ2-7; cdr3_aa: SASWQGDEQY
d_call: TRBD1; v_call: TRBV4-1; j_call: TRBJ2-7; cdr3_aa: ASSQMPTGSYEQY
d_call: -; v_call: TRBV12-3/TRBV12-4; j_call: TRBJ2-5; cdr3_aa: ASSAHSGRGETQY
d_call: -; v_call: TRBV12-3/TRBV12-4; j_call: TRBJ2-3; cdr3_aa: ASSPFRGSTDTQY
d_call: -; v_call: TRBV20-1; j_call: TRBJ2-3; cdr3_aa: SARPSVGNADTQY
d_call: -; v_call: TRBV25-1; j_call: TRBJ1-1; cdr3_aa: ASSENTEAF
d_call: TRBD2; v_call: TRBV7-2; j_call: TRBJ2-3; cdr3_aa: ASSSRTSGGVDTQY
d_call: TRBD2; v_call: TRBV28; j_call: TRBJ2-3; cdr3_aa: ASSRLAGGSPDTQY
d_call: TRBD1; v_call: TRBV4-1; j_call: TRBJ2-1; cdr3_aa: ASSPRTGATEQF
d_call: -; v_call: TRBV7-2; j_call: TRBJ2-3; cdr3_aa: ASSLKPGDTQY
d_call: TRBD2; v_call: TRBV6-6; j_call: TRBJ2-1; cdr3_aa: ASSYSGLAGGRDEQF
d_call: -; v_call: TRBV7-6; j_call: TRBJ2-7; cdr3_aa: ASSPTGFEQY
d_call: -; v_call: TRBV6-6; j_call: TRBJ1-6; cdr3_aa: ASSYSIGDFASPLH
d_call: -; v_call: TRBV20-1; j_call: TRBJ1-1; cdr3_aa: SARDSRDTEAF
d_call: -; v_call: TRBV7-2; j_call: TRBJ1-1; cdr3_aa: ASSLTLMNTEAF
d_call: TRBD1; v_call: TRBV11-1; j_call: TRBJ1-2; cdr3_aa: ATNTGDYGYT
d_call: TRBD1; v_call: TRBV7-2; j_call: TRBJ2-7; cdr3_aa: ASSLGLGGTTYEQY
d_call: -; v_call: TRBV29-1; j_call: TRBJ1-1; cdr3_aa: SVVGQPNTEAF
d_call: -; v_call: TRBV7-6; j_call: TRBJ1-1; cdr3_aa: ASSPSPDGNTEAF
d_call: -; v_call: TRBV6-2/TRBV6-3; j_call: TRBJ2-1; cdr3_aa: ASSHWGGSYNEQF
d_call: -; v_call: TRBV7-9; j_call: TRBJ2-1; cdr3_aa: ASSPPGGSSYNEQF
d_call: TRBD2; v_call: TRBV20-1; j_call: TRBJ2-1; cdr3_aa: SASGGAYNEQF
d_call: TRBD1; v_call: TRBV20-1; j_call: TRBJ1-1; cdr3_aa: SAEGQVRTEAF
d_call: -; v_call: TRBV6-1; j_call: TRBJ2-1; cdr3_aa: ASRGSGYNEQF
d_call: TRBD1; v_call: TRBV2; j_call: TRBJ1-2; cdr3_aa: ASRETGKYGYT